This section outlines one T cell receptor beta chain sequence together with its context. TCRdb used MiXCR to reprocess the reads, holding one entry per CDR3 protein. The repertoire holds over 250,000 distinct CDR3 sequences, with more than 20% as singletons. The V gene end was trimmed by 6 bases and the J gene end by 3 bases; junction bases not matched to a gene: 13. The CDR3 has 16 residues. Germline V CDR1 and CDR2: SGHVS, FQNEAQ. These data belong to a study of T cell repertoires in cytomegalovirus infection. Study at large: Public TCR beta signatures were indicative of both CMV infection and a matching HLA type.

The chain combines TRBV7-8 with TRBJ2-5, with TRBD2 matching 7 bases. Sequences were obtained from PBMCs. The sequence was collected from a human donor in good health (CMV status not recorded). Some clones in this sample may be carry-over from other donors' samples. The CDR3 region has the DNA TGTGCCAGCAGTACCCGGGGGGAGGGCCTAAAAGAGACCCAGTACTTC. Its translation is CASSTRGEGLKETQYF.